A single sample gave rise to the 17 T cell receptor gamma chains below, sequenced in a study of gamma delta lymphoproliferative disorders and STAT genes. TCRdb fed the multiplex PCR reads to CATT. The sample yields 750 to 850 gamma-chain clones, approximately 15% seen once. PBMCs from patients and controls supplied the genomic DNA for sequencing. Sequences were obtained from blood. These receptors originate from a human donor in good health.

The chain is built from TRGV11 and TRGJ1 or TRGJ2. The J gene, missing from TCRdb, was assigned here through DNA to germline matching. TRGV11 is treated as an ORF (open reading frame) with a function not yet certain. V shed 5 bases, J shed 11 bases, and the junction held 0 bases outside the gene matches. There are 9 residues in the CDR3. The CDR3 DNA is TGTGCCTGCTGGATTAAGAAACTCTTT. Translating it yields CACWIKKLF.

By share, this clone counts as medium-sized. This chain links TRGV9 with TRGJ1 or TRGJ2. TCRdb does not report a J gene; here it was assigned by matching the DNA to germline references. Germline CDR1 and CDR2: GITISATS and ISYDGTV (reference sequence). This CDR3 region has 11 residues. Losses at the gene ends were 5 bases for V and 12 bases for J; bases not matched to a gene: 10. CDR3 DNA: TGTGCCTTGTGGGGGGGGCAGGGGAAACTCTTT. This codes for CALWGGQGKLF.

This clone was seen a handful of times. The chain uses TRGV9 and TRGJ1 or TRGJ2. No J segment appears in TCRdb, so it was assigned here by matching the sequence to germline. The CDR3 length is 15 residues. The trim removed 2 bases at V and 1 base at J, leaving 8 bases unmatched. The germline V gene has CDR1 GITISATS and CDR2 ISYDGTV (reference sequence). CDR3 sequence reads: CALWEDPNNYYKKLF. CDR3 DNA sequence: TGTGCCTTGTGGGAGGACCCAAACAATTATTATAAGAAACTCTTT.

This clone is medium-sized. The V call is TRGV2, the J call TRGJP1. TCRdb gives no J gene; it was assigned here by matching the DNA to germline. The CDR3 consists of 14 residues. The trim removed 0 bases at V and 12 bases at J, leaving 10 bases unmatched. The germline V gene encodes CDR1 EGSNGY and CDR2 YDSYNSKV. The CDR3 region has the DNA TGTGCCACCTGGGACGGGCTAGAGTACGGGTTCAAGATATTT. Amino acid sequence: CATWDGLEYGFKIF.

By its share, this clone is medium-sized. V and J are TRGV8 and TRGJ1 or TRGJ2. TCRdb records no J gene; here it was assigned by comparing the DNA to germline. This CDR3 spans 12 amino acids. V lost 5 bases to trimming and J lost 3 bases; unmatched junction nucleotides: 4. Germline CDR1 is VENAVY and CDR2 is YDSYNSRV. Written as DNA, the CDR3 is TGTGCCACCTGGGGGGGTTATTATAAGAAACTCTTT. It codes for CATWGGYYKKLF.

This clone ranks as medium-sized (0.01 to 0.1%). The chain carries TRGV3 and TRGJ1 or TRGJ2. TCRdb is silent on the J gene; assignment here came from matching the DNA to germline. The CDR3 spans 16 residues. V shed 2 bases and J 0 bases; nucleotides not matched to a gene: 10. Per germline, CDR1 VTNTFY and CDR2 YDVSTARD (reference sequence). CDR3 bases: TGTGCCACCTGGGACATTACCCTGATGAATTATTATAAGAAACTCTTT. It encodes CATWDITLMNYYKKLF.

This clone is medium-sized. V and J are TRGV2 and TRGJ1 or TRGJ2. Assignment of the J gene here rests on matching the DNA to germline, because TCRdb gives none. The CDR3 extends over 13 amino acids. J lost 6 bases, V lost 0 bases, and 5 bases had no gene match. Germline V gives CDR1 EGSNGY, CDR2 YDSYNSKV. The CDR3 here is CATWDGPVYKKLF. DNA for the CDR3: TGTGCCACCTGGGACGGGCCGGTTTATAAGAAACTCTTT.

By frequency in the sample, this clone is medium-sized. V is TRGV10 and J is TRGJ1 or TRGJ2. As TCRdb names no J gene, one was assigned here on the basis of a DNA match to germline. TRGV10 is flagged as an ORF with uncertain function. The junction had 11 bases not matched to a gene; V was cut back by 8 bases and J by 9 bases. CDR3 length equals 12 residues. CDR3 loop: CAAWASKGKKLF. CDR3 nucleotides: TGTGCTGCGTGGGCCTCGAAGGGTAAGAAACTCTTT.

By proportion, this clone is medium-sized. A read error may account for a junction end that differs from germline. The chain joins TRGV9 to TRGJ1 or TRGJ2. TCRdb leaves out the J gene; it was filled in here by matching the DNA to germline. Germline V lookup: CDR1 GITISATS, CDR2 ISYDGTV (reference sequence). The CDR3 has 11 amino acids. CDR3 loop: CALWEMSKKLF. The CDR3 DNA reads as TGTGCCTTATGGGAGATGTCTAAGAAACTCTTT.

This clone was seen a handful of times. The chain carries TRGV4 and TRGJP1. Since TCRdb gives no J gene, matching the DNA to germline was used here to assign it. Germline V gene sequence: CDR1 EGSTGY, CDR2 YDSYTSSV. J was trimmed by 3 bases and V by 9 bases; bases with no gene match: 4. CDR3 size: 12 residues. Here the CDR3 reads CATPSTGWFKIF. In DNA, the CDR3 is TGTGCCACCCCCTCCACTGGTTGGTTCAAGATATTT.

In this sample, this clone turned up a few times. A far larger clone is just one base off, so this is likely a read error. The same CDR3 also results from other DNA sequences found in this sample. The chain couples TRGV2 to TRGJP2. The J gene, not given by TCRdb, was assigned here from a germline match of the nucleotide sequence. The CDR3 spans 14 residues. The germline V gene encodes CDR1 EGSNGY and CDR2 YDSYNSKV. The CDR3 sequence: CATWDVSSDWIKTF. The CDR3 coding sequence is TGTGCCACCTGGGACGTCAGTAGCGATTGGATCAAGACGTTT.

Within the sample, this clone is large. The rearrangement joins TRGV10 to TRGJ1 or TRGJ2. TCRdb leaves out the J gene; it was filled in here by matching the DNA to germline. TRGV10 is filed as an ORF, its function uncertain. The CDR3 has 15 residues. The V and J ends lost 8 bases and 3 bases, in that order; junction bases with no gene match: 14. The CDR3 nucleotides are TGTGCTGCGTGGGATTCAAGGAGGGGTTATTATAAGAAACTCTTT. Its protein is CAAWDSRRGYYKKLF.

This clone is judged large (0.1 to 1%). The chain combines TRGV2 with TRGJ1 or TRGJ2. No J gene is reported in TCRdb; it was inferred here by comparing the DNA with germline. The germline gives CDR1 EGSNGY, CDR2 YDSYNSKV. Trimming took 2 bases from V and 0 from J; bases not matched to a gene: 1. This CDR3 contains 13 residues. The DNA of the CDR3 is TGTGCCACCTGGGACGTGAATTATTATAAGAAACTCTTT. Protein sequence: CATWDVNYYKKLF.

This clone rates as large. Because the CDR3's place on the DNA is in doubt, the DNA is left out and the CDR3 is given as listed by TCRdb. V gene TRGV11 was called; the J gene was not. TRGV11 is filed as an ORF, its function uncertain. The CDR3 extends over 17 residues, inclusive of both ends. CDR3: CTTVPAGLGTGGYKKLF.

This clone is deemed large. This rearrangement joins TRGV10 to TRGJ1 or TRGJ2. The J gene is not listed in TCRdb, so it was assigned here from a DNA match to germline. TRGV10 carries the ORF label, with uncertain function. Losses at the gene ends were 8 bases for V and 6 bases for J; bases not matched to a gene: 14. The CDR3 covers 14 residues. The CDR3 is CAAWDSEMAYKKLF. Here the CDR3 DNA reads TGTGCTGCGTGGGATAGTGAGATGGCTTATAAGAAACTCTTT.

In its sample, this clone ranks as medium-sized. The same CDR3 is also encoded by other DNA sequences in this sample. The J gene is TRGJP1, the V gene TRGV2. As TCRdb names no J gene, one was assigned here on the basis of a DNA match to germline. Germline CDR1 and CDR2: EGSNGY and YDSYNSKV. V shed 0 bases and J 0 bases; nucleotides not matched to a gene: 22. The CDR3 is made up of 22 amino acids. CDR3 in amino acids: CATWDGRLKSKTDYTTGWFKIF. The DNA of the CDR3 is TGTGCCACCTGGGACGGGCGTCTGAAATCCAAAACCGATTATACCACTGGTTGGTTCAAGATATTT.

In its sample, this clone is large. It is unclear where the CDR3 begins or ends on the DNA, so no DNA is shown, and the CDR3 is as TCRdb lists it. The V gene reported is TRGV11; the J gene is uncalled. TRGV11 is given ORF status, its function remaining uncertain. With termini counted, the CDR3 has 15 amino acids. The CDR3 protein is CTTVPAGLGTLGGLF.